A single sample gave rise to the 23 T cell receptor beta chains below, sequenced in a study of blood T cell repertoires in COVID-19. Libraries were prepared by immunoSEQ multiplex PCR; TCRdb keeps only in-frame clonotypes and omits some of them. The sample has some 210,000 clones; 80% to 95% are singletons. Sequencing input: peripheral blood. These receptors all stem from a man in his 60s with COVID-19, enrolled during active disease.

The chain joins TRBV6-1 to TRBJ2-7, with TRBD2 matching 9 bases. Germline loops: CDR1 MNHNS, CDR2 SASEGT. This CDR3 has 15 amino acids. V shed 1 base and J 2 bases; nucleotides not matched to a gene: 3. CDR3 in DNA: TGTGCCAGCAGTGAAGGAGGACTAGCGACCTACGAGCAGTACTTC. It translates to CASSEGGLATYEQYF.

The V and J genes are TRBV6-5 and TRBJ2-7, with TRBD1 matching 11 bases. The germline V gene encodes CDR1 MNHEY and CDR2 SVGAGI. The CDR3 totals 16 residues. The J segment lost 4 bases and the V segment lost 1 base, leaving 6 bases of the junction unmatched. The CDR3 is CASSYFGTGGRYEQYF. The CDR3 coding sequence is TGTGCCAGCAGTTACTTCGGGACAGGGGGAAGGTACGAGCAGTACTTC.

DNA for the CDR3: TGTGCCAGCAGTTTAGAGGGAGTCTTCTCCGGAAACACCATATATTTT. It yields the protein CASSLEGVFSGNTIYF. V gene TRBV28 combines with J gene TRBJ1-3; D uncertain. Per the germline V gene, CDR1 is MDHEN and CDR2 is SYDVKM. With 2 bases removed from V and 4 bases from J, the gap between germline ends came to 15 bases. This CDR3 has 16 amino acids. Full variable domain (remainder filled in from reference TRBV28 and TRBJ1-3): DVKVTQSSRYLVKRTGEKVFLECVQDMDHENMFWYRQDPGLGLRLIYFSYDVKMKEKGDIPEGYSVSREKKERFSLILESASTNQTSMYLCASSLEGVFSGNTIYFGEGSWLTVV.

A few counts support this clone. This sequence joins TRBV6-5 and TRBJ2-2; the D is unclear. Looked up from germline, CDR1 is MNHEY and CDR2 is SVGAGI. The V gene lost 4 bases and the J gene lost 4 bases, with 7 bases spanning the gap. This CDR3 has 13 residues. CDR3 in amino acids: CASSLSFTGELFF. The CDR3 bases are TGTGCCAGCAGTTTATCCTTCACCGGGGAGCTGTTTTTT.

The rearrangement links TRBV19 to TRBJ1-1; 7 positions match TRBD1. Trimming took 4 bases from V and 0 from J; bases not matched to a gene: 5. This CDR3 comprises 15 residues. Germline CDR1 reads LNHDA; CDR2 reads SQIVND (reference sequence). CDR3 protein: CASSTRQGLNTEAFF. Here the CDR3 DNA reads TGTGCCAGTAGTACAAGACAGGGCCTGAACACTGAAGCTTTCTTT.

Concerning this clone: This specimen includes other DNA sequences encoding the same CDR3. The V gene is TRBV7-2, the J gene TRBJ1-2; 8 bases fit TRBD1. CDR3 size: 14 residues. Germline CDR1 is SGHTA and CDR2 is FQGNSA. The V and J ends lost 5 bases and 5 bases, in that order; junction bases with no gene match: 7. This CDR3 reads CASSARQGRYGYTF. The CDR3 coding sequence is TGTGCCAGCAGCGCCAGACAGGGGCGGTATGGCTACACCTTC.

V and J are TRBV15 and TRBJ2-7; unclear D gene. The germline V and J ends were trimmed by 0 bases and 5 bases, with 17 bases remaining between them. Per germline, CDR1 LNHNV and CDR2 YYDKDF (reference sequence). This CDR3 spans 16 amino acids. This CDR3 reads CATSRDLTAGIHEQYF. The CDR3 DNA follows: TGTGCCACCAGCAGAGATCTTACAGCAGGTATCCACGAGCAGTACTTC.

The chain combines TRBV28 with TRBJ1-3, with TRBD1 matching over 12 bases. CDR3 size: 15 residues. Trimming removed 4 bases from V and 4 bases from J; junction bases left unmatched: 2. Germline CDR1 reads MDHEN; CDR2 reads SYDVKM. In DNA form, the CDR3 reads TGTGCCAGCAGTTCCGGGACAGGGGGCGGAAACACCATATATTTT. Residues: CASSSGTGGGNTIYF.

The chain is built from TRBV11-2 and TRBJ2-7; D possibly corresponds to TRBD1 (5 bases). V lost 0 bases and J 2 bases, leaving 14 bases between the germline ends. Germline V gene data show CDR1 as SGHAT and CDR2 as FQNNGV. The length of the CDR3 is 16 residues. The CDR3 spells CASSLEGADFTYEQYF. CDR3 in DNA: TGTGCCAGCAGCTTAGAAGGGGCAGACTTCACCTACGAGCAGTACTTC.

The CDR3 DNA reads TGTGCCTGGAGTAAGGGACAGGGGACGAACACCGGGGAGCTGTTTTTT. This gives the protein CAWSKGQGTNTGELFF. The chain recombines TRBV30 with TRBJ2-2, with 10 bases that match TRBD1. Trimming cost V 2 bases and J 0 bases; bases outside gene matches: 3. This CDR3 is built from 16 residues. Germline values: CDR1 GTSNPN, CDR2 SVGIG (reference sequence).

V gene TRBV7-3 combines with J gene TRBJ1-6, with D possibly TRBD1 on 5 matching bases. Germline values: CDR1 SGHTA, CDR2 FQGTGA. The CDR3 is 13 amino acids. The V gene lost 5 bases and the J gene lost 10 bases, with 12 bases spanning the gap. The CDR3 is CASSPIRGSPLHF. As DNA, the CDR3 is TGTGCCAGCAGCCCAATTAGGGGATCACCCCTCCACTTT.

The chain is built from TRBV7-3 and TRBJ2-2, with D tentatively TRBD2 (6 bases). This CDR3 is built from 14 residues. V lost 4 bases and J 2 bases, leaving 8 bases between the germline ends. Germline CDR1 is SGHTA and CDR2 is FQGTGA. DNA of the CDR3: TGTGCCAGCAGCTCGGGACTCAACACCGGGGAGCTGTTTTTT. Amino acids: CASSSGLNTGELFF.

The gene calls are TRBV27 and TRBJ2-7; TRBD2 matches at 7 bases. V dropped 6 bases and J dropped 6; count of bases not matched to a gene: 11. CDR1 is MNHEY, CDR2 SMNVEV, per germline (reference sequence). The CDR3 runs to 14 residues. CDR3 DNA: TGTGCCAGCAGGCTCTCCGTCGGGAGGCTCGAGCAGTACTTC. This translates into CASRLSVGRLEQYF.

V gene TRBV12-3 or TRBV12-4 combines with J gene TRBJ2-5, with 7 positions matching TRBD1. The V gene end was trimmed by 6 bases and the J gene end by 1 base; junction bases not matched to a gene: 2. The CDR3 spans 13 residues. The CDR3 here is CASRRDSQETQYF. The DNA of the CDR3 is TGTGCCAGCAGACGGGACAGCCAAGAGACCCAGTACTTC.

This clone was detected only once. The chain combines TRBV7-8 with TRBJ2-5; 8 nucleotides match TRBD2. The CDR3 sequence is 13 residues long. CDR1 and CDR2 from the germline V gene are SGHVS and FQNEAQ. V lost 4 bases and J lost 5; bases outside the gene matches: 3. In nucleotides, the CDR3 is TGTGCCAGCAGCTGGGGACTAGGCGAGACCCAGTACTTC. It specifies CASSWGLGETQYF.

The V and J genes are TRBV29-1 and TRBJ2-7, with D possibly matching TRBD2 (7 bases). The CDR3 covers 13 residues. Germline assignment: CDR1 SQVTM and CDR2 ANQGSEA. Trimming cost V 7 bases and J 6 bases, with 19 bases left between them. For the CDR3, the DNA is TGCAGCGCCCGCGGGGGCGCGGCGGTCGAGCAGTACTTC. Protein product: CSARGGAAVEQYF.

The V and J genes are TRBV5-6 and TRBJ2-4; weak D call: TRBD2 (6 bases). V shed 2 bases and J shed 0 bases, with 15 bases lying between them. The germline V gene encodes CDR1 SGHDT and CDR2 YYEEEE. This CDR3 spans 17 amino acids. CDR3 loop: CASSFSGGALAKNIQYF. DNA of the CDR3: TGTGCCAGCAGCTTCTCCGGGGGTGCTCTAGCCAAAAACATTCAGTACTTC.

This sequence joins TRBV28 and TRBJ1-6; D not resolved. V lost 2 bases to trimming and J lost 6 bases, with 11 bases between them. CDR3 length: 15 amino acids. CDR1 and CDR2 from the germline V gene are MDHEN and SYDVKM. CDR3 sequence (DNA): TGTGCCAGCAGTTTAGGGCAGTGGCCTAATTCACCCCTCCACTTT. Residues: CASSLGQWPNSPLHF.

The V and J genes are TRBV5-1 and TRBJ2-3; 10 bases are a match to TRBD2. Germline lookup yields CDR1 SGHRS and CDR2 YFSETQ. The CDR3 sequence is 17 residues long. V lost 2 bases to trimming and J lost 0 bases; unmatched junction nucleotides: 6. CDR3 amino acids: CASSLSAGGPSTDTQYF. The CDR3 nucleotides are TGCGCCAGCAGCTTATCAGCGGGGGGGCCAAGCACAGATACGCAGTATTTT.

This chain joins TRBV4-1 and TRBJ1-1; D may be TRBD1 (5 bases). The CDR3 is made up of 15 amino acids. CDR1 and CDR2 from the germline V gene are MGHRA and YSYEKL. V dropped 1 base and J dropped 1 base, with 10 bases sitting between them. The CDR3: CASSQGGGRNTEAFF. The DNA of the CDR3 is TGCGCCAGCAGCCAAGGGGGGGGAAGGAACACTGAAGCTTTCTTT.

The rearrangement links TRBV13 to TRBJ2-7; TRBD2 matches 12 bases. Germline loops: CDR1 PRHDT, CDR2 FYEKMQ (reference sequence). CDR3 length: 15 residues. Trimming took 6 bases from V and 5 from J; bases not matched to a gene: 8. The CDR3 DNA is TGTGCCAGCAGTTCCGCTAGCGGGGGGGCCAACGAGCAGTACTTC. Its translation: CASSSASGGANEQYF.

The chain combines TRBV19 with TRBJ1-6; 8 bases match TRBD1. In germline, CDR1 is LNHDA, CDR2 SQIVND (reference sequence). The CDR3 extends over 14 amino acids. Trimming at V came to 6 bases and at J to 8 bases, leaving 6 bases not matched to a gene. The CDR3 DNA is TGTGCCAGTAGCCGGGCAGGGGGCGATTCACCCCTCCACTTT. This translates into CASSRAGGDSPLHF.

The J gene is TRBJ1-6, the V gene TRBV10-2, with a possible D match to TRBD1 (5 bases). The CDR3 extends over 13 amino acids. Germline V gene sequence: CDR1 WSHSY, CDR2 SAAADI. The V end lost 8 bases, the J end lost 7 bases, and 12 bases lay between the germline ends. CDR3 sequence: CASLGQGNSPLHF. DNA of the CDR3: TGCGCCAGCCTAGGCCAGGGCAATTCACCCCTCCACTTT.